This T cell receptor beta chain stems from a study of Graves' ophthalmopathy and Graves' hyperthyroidism. General observations from the study: Discrimination between ophthalmopathy and stable hyperthyroidism by a 13-signature model showed nearly 90% sensitivity and about 81% specificity.

Transcripts of RNA were the source for amplifying TCR beta CDR3 regions. HTBI primers were employed in first-round RT-PCR, then a second-round multiplex PCR followed. TCRdb reanalysed the multiplex PCR reads using MiXCR and keeps one entry per CDR3 protein. The sample comprises 200,000 to 250,000 distinct CDR3 sequences, approximately 28% of which are singletons, and about 8.2% rests with the top ten. Ophthalmopathy in the donors was of moderate-to-severe activity, with CAS ≥3, NOSPECS ≥4 and duration under 3 months. V was cut by 2 bases and J by 2 bases, with 12 bases left in between. Germline V gives CDR1 LGHNA, CDR2 YSLEER. The CDR3 spans 15 residues. With regard to this clonotype: Its specificity is unknown.

This sequence was found in a man aged 50 to 60 with Graves' ophthalmopathy. Sequenced sample: peripheral blood. This rearrangement joins TRBV4-3 to TRBJ1-2; possible D gene TRBD1, 6 bases. CDR3 residues: CASSQYRGANYGYTF. CDR3 sequence (DNA): TGCGCCAGCAGCCAATACCGGGGGGCAAACTATGGCTACACCTTC.